Below are 20 T cell receptor beta chains sequenced from a single sample in a study of shared clonotypes between healthy human individuals. The data were produced by immunoSEQ multiplex PCR, yet TCRdb's version contains in-frame clones alone and is incomplete. Among around 700,000 clones listed, about two thirds were seen once. The sample was memory CD4+ T cells sorted from blood. Subset indicated: CD45RA-negative fraction. These receptors were obtained from a young woman in good health.

This clone was observed a few times. V usage is TRBV18 and J usage is TRBJ1-4; tentatively, D is TRBD1 (5 bases). The germline V gene has CDR1 KGHSH and CDR2 LQKENI. The CDR3 extends over 15 amino acids. Between the trimmed V and J ends, which lost 5 bases and 6 bases, there was a span of 16 bases. CDR3 sequence (DNA): TGTGCCAGCTCATCACGGAGGCAAGGGGATGAAAAACTGTTTTTT. Protein product: CASSSRRQGDEKLFF.

This clone was seen many times. The chain combines TRBV14 with TRBJ2-3, with 7 positions matching TRBD2. V was pared by 4 bases and J by 2 bases, with 3 bases of the junction left unmatched. The germline gives CDR1 SGHDN, CDR2 FVKESK. The CDR3 length is 14 residues. CDR3 coding DNA: TGTGCCAGCAGCCGTCTAGCGGTCACAGATACGCAGTATTTT. Translating it yields CASSRLAVTDTQYF.

The chain combines TRBV19 with TRBJ1-1; 8 bases map to TRBD1. This CDR3 spans 14 amino acids. CDR1 and CDR2 (germline): LNHDA, SQIVND (reference sequence). Trimming took 6 bases from V and 5 from J; bases not matched to a gene: 8. In DNA form, the CDR3 reads TGTGCCAGTAGATTGGACAGGGCCGGGACTGAAGCTTTCTTT. Translating it yields CASRLDRAGTEAFF.

This clone is a singleton in its sample. The V call is TRBV7-9, the J call TRBJ2-7; 11 bases are a match to TRBD1. The germline V gene has CDR1 SEHNR and CDR2 FQNEAQ (reference sequence). The CDR3 has 16 residues. Trimming at V came to 5 bases and at J to 3 bases, leaving 9 bases not matched to a gene. CDR3 DNA sequence: TGTGCCAGCAGCGATCCACCCGGGACAGGGGGCTACGAGCAGTACTTC. It yields the protein CASSDPPGTGGYEQYF.

The rearrangement uses TRBV5-1 and TRBJ2-7, with TRBD1 matching over 7 bases. This CDR3 contains 15 residues. Trimming cost V 0 bases and J 0 bases; bases outside gene matches: 3. CDR1 is SGHRS, CDR2 YFSETQ, per germline. The chain's CDR3 is CASSLAGTVSYEQYF. As DNA, the CDR3 is TGCGCCAGCAGCTTGGCGGGGACAGTCTCCTACGAGCAGTACTTC.

This clone was observed a handful of times. The chain employs TRBV7-3 and TRBJ1-1; perhaps TRBD1 as D (5 bases). This CDR3 spans 13 amino acids. V lost 5 bases and J lost 2, with 9 bases in between. In germline, CDR1 is SGHTA, CDR2 FQGTGA. CDR3 protein: CASSQTDNTEAFF. The CDR3 DNA reads TGTGCCAGCAGCCAGACAGATAACACTGAAGCTTTCTTT.

The chain carries TRBV7-8 and TRBJ2-7; tentative D call: TRBD1 (6 bases). The CDR3 extends over 14 amino acids. Germline CDR1 SGHVS, CDR2 FQNEAQ. Deletions cut 1 base from V and 5 bases from J, with 12 bases between. The CDR3 DNA reads TGTGCCAGCAGCTTAGGGGTAGGGGACAACGAGCAGTACTTC. Translated: CASSLGVGDNEQYF.

This clone was seen only once. A much larger clonotype is one base distant, so this may be a read error. The same CDR3 can be traced to other DNA sequences in this sample. The chain links TRBV6-1 to TRBJ1-2; D is ambiguous. V lost 6 bases and J lost 0, with 2 bases in between. Germline values: CDR1 MNHNS, CDR2 SASEGT. The length of the CDR3 is 11 residues. CDR3 protein: CASRSNYGYTF. As DNA, the CDR3 is TGTGCCAGCAGGTCTAACTATGGCTACACCTTC.

The gene calls are TRBV4-2 and TRBJ1-2; D is undetermined. The germline V and J ends were trimmed by 1 base and 3 bases, with 12 bases remaining between them. Germline loops: CDR1 LGHNA, CDR2 YNFKEQ. The CDR3 contains 15 residues. The CDR3 nucleotides are TGTGCCAGCAGCCAAGGTTTAGGGCAGGACTATGGCTACACCTTC. It specifies CASSQGLGQDYGYTF.

This chain uses TRBV19 with TRBJ2-6; the D gene is possibly TRBD1 (6 bases). The length of the CDR3 is 17 residues. CDR1 LNHDA and CDR2 SQIVND come from the germline V gene (reference sequence). Trimming took 6 bases from V and 0 from J, leaving 15 bases between them. In DNA, the CDR3 is TGTGCCAGTAGCCGTGGGACACCTACCTCTGGGGCCAACGTCCTGACTTTC. Protein: CASSRGTPTSGANVLTF.

This rearrangement joins TRBV19 to TRBJ2-2, with 9 bases lining up with TRBD1. Germline V gene data show CDR1 as LNHDA and CDR2 as SQIVND (reference sequence). The length of the CDR3 is 17 residues. Trimming took 1 base from V and 4 from J; bases not matched to a gene: 7. CDR3 amino acids: CASSIGNTGGGTGELFF. CDR3 nucleotide sequence: TGTGCCAGTAGTATAGGCAACACAGGGGGCGGCACCGGGGAGCTGTTTTTT.

V and J are TRBV7-2 and TRBJ2-1; D may be TRBD2 (6 bases). The germline CDR1 and CDR2 sequences are SGHTA and FQGNSA. The CDR3 extends over 17 amino acids. Trimming took 4 bases from V and 4 from J, leaving 20 bases between them. CDR3 nucleotide sequence: TGTGCCAGCAGCTCGACGCGTCGGGACTTTATGTACAATGAGCAGTTCTTC. Amino acids: CASSSTRRDFMYNEQFF.

The chain combines TRBV6-4 with TRBJ2-1; 11 bases line up with TRBD2. The trim removed 6 bases at V and 11 bases at J, leaving 9 bases unmatched. The CDR3 length is 14 residues. Per germline, CDR1 MRHNA and CDR2 SNTAGT. Here the CDR3 DNA reads TGTGCCAGCAGCACCGGGACTAGCGGATCCAAGCAGTTCTTC. Its translation is CASSTGTSGSKQFF.

V and J are TRBV28 and TRBJ2-4; 7 bases line up with TRBD1. The CDR3 totals 14 residues. V lost 6 bases, J lost 4 bases, and 6 bases stayed unmatched. Germline loops: CDR1 MDHEN, CDR2 SYDVKM. The CDR3 DNA reads TGTGCCAGCAGATCCGGGACAGTAAAAAACATTCAGTACTTC. Protein sequence: CASRSGTVKNIQYF.

For this clone: A junction boundary mismatches the germline segment, possibly from a read error. The rearrangement joins TRBV5-1 to TRBJ1-1; TRBD1 matches 8 bases. Per the germline V gene, CDR1 is SGHRS and CDR2 is YFSETQ. CDR3 length: 13 amino acids. The CDR3: CVSSLTDRAEAFF. In DNA form, the CDR3 reads TGCGTCAGCAGCCTCACGGACAGGGCGGAAGCTTTCTTT. Looking up the rest from reference TRBV5-1 and TRBJ1-1 gives the full variable domain: KAGVTQTPRYLIKTRGQQVTLSCSPISGHRSVSWYQQTPGQGLQFLFEYFSETQRNKGNFPGRFSGRQFSNSRSEMNVSTLELGDSALYLCVSSLTDRAEAFFGQGTRLTVV.

The chain employs TRBV5-4 and TRBJ2-2; 13 positions match TRBD2. The length of the CDR3 is 17 residues. The germline gives CDR1 SGHNT, CDR2 YYREEE (reference sequence). V trimming: 4 bases; J trimming: 5 bases; junction bases outside the gene matches: 8. The CDR3 spells CASSPGTSGILTGELFF. Written as DNA, the CDR3 is TGTGCCAGCAGCCCAGGGACTAGCGGGATATTAACCGGGGAGCTGTTTTTT. Using reference TRBV5-4 and TRBJ2-2 for the parts outside the CDR3, the full variable domain is ETGVTQSPTHLIKTRGQQVTLRCSSQSGHNTVSWYQQALGQGPQFIFQYYREEENGRGNFPPRFSGLQFPNYSSELNVNALELDDSALYLCASSPGTSGILTGELFFGEGSRLTVL.

V gene TRBV5-6 combines with J gene TRBJ2-7; 7 positions match TRBD1. Germline loops: CDR1 SGHDT, CDR2 YYEEEE. Trimming at V came to 4 bases and at J to 8 bases, leaving 12 bases not matched to a gene. This CDR3 is built from 14 residues. CDR3 DNA: TGTGCCAGCAGCAACTCCGGGACAGCCACTCAGCAGTACTTC. The encoded protein is CASSNSGTATQQYF.

The CDR3 reads CASSIDHGSRGNIQYF. The CDR3 DNA reads TGTGCCAGTAGTATAGATCACGGGTCAAGGGGCAACATTCAGTACTTC. The V and J genes are TRBV19 and TRBJ2-4; maybe TRBD1 (5 bases). CDR3 size: 16 residues. Germline-derived CDR1 and CDR2 are LNHDA and SQIVND (reference sequence). V was clipped by 0 bases and J by 7 bases, with 16 bases between them. The complete variable domain, with remaining parts taken from reference TRBV19 and TRBJ2-4, reads DGGITQSPKYLFRKEGQNVTLSCEQNLNHDAMYWYRQDPGQGLRLIYYSQIVNDFQKGDIAEGYSVSREKKESFPLTVTSAQKNPTAFYLCASSIDHGSRGNIQYFGAGTRLSVL.

The chain couples TRBV5-1 to TRBJ2-3; no firm D call. The V and J ends lost 4 bases and 1 base respectively, with 13 bases between them. There are 15 residues in the CDR3. CDR1 SGHRS and CDR2 YFSETQ come from the germline V gene. CDR3 nucleotide sequence: TGCGCCAGCAGCCCCCAATGGCAGGGCACAGATACGCAGTATTTT. Amino acid sequence: CASSPQWQGTDTQYF.

The chain couples TRBV5-6 to TRBJ1-2, with D unclear. V was pared by 1 base and J by 8 bases, with 9 bases between. This CDR3 has 12 amino acids. The V gene's germline CDR1 is SGHDT and CDR2 YYEEEE. The CDR3 here is CASSLTSGGYTF. The DNA of the CDR3 is TGTGCCAGCAGCTTGACCTCGGGCGGCTACACCTTC.